The subject of this entry is one T cell receptor (beta chain). Germline assignment: CDR1 SGHRS and CDR2 YFSETQ. Losses at the gene ends were 1 base for V and 3 bases for J; bases not matched to a gene: 4. The CDR3 is made up of 15 amino acids. Sequencing was performed with immunoSEQ multiplex PCR; in TCRdb, only in-frame clones are kept and a portion is missing. The sample records 250,000 to 300,000 clones, roughly 80% being singletons. This entry belongs to a study of blood T cell repertoires in COVID-19. Study at large: From T cells, B-cell-depleted T cells, or PBMCs came the material, which was cDNA or gDNA.

The sequence was obtained from a man in his fifties or sixties with acute or convalescent COVID-19. Sequencing was performed on peripheral blood. The rearrangement links TRBV5-1 to TRBJ2-3, with TRBD2 matching 8 bases. In DNA form, the CDR3 reads TGCGCCAGCAGCTTGCAGAGCGGGAGTACAGATACGCAGTATTTT. Translated, it gives CASSLQSGSTDTQYF.